This T cell receptor beta chain was observed in a study of blood T cell repertoires in COVID-19. On the study more broadly: Both acute and convalescent COVID-19 samples were obtained from the United States, Italy and Spain. Nucleic acid was either cDNA or gDNA, and it came from T cells, B-cell-depleted T cells, or PBMCs.

Germline V lookup: CDR1 SNHLY, CDR2 FYNNEI. CDR3 length: 15 residues. The trim removed 5 bases at V and 2 bases at J, leaving 8 bases unmatched. Original methodology: How many nucleated cells were present was estimated from reference gene primer amplification. Sequenced by immunoSEQ multiplex PCR; TCRdb stores in-frame clones only, minus some. V and J calls plus clone size are reproduced from that table; the DNA served to infer D and trimming. In the table there are over 250,000 clones, 85% of which are singletons. The receptor was isolated from a man between 45 and 60 years old with active or convalescent COVID-19. This rearrangement joins TRBV2 to TRBJ2-5; 7 bases agree with TRBD1. Sequenced input: peripheral blood. The CDR3 sequence is CASSNNRGQQETQYF. The CDR3 DNA sequence: TGTGCCAGCAGTAATAACAGGGGACAACAAGAGACCCAGTACTTC.